This record concerns one TCR beta chain sequence. Participants were aged about 18 to 100 years from roughly 26 US areas. Symptom resolution, clearance, or two negative PCRs marked the recovered donors of Cohort 3. The entry originates in a study of blood T cell repertoires in COVID-19. Study processing details: Quantification of nucleated cells was approximated via reference gene primer amplification. TCRdb's copy holds only in-frame clones and misses some; the assay was immunoSEQ multiplex PCR. V, J and clone size are taken as reported in that table, and D and trimming were inferred from the DNA itself. The profile shows roughly 180,000 clones, roughly 87% of them singletons. Sequencing was carried out using PBMCs or T cells enriched from blood (not recorded which). The clonotype comes from a man aged 50-59 years who had recovered from COVID-19.

This CDR3 reads CASRRVTVLYGYTF. CDR3 sequence (DNA): TGTGCCAGCAGAAGGGTGACAGTTTTATATGGCTACACCTTC. The rearrangement uses TRBV2 and TRBJ1-2; maybe TRBD1 (5 bases). V was cut by 6 bases and J by 5 bases, with 16 bases left in between. CDR3 length: 14 amino acids. Germline CDR1 reads SNHLY; CDR2 reads FYNNEI.